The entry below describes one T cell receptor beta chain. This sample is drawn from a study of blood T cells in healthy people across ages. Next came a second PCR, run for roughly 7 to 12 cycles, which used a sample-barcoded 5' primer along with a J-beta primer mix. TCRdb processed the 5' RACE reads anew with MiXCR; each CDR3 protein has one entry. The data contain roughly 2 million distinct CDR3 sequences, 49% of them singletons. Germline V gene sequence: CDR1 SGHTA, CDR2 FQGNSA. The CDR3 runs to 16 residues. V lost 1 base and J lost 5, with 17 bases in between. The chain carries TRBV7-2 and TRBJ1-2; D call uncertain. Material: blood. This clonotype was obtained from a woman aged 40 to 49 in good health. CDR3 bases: TGTGCCAGCAGCTTAGGCTCGGTCCCAGCAGGTTATGGCTACACCTTC. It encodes CASSLGSVPAGYGYTF.